What follows are 31 T cell receptor beta chains derived from one specimen sequenced in a study of a mutant IDH1 vaccine in newly diagnosed glioma. Profiled with immunoSEQ multiplex PCR; TCRdb holds only in-frame clones, not every one. The data hold some 130,000 clones, with around four fifths observed a single time. Documented time point: week 11, during vaccination. A single vaccine dose contained 300 ug of mutant IDH1 20-mer peptide, and topical imiquimod was used with it. No antigen is known for these receptors. This sample comprised PBMCs, obtained from a glioma patient whose treatment included an IDH1 peptide vaccine. The source of these receptors is a man between 40 and 49 years old with glioma.

The chain carries TRBV27 and TRBJ1-5; D unclear. This CDR3 has 14 residues. Germline-derived CDR1 and CDR2 are MNHEY and SMNVEV (reference sequence). V lost 5 bases and J lost 11, with 19 bases in between. CDR3 sequence (DNA): TGTGCCAGCAGTCCCACGGACCCCCCTTGGGCCCAGCATTTT. Amino acids: CASSPTDPPWAQHF.

This chain connects TRBV5-1 to TRBJ2-5; 9 positions match TRBD1. The V segment lost 4 bases and the J segment 5 bases; nucleotides outside the gene matches: 12. Germline V gene data show CDR1 as SGHRS and CDR2 as YFSETQ. This CDR3 spans 16 amino acids. The CDR3 loop reads CASSGNPGTGRETQYF. CDR3 DNA sequence: TGCGCCAGCAGCGGAAATCCAGGGACAGGGCGGGAGACCCAGTACTTC.

This clone appeared a single time. The chain joins TRBV5-4 to TRBJ1-1, with D hard to call. In germline, CDR1 is SGHNT, CDR2 YYREEE (reference sequence). V was shortened by 1 base and J by 0 bases, with 10 bases between the two germline ends. The CDR3 totals 15 residues. As DNA, the CDR3 is TGTGCCAGCAGCTTGTGGGTAGCACTGAACACTGAAGCTTTCTTT. Translating it yields CASSLWVALNTEAFF.

The V gene is TRBV6-4, the J gene TRBJ2-3; 11 bases align to TRBD2. Germline V CDR1 and CDR2: MRHNA, SNTAGT. This CDR3 has 18 amino acids. J was trimmed by 0 bases and V by 6 bases; bases with no gene match: 11. For the CDR3, the DNA is TGTGCCAGCAGCCCGATAGCGGGAGGGGGAGCTAGCACAGATACGCAGTATTTT. As protein: CASSPIAGGGASTDTQYF.

The chain uses TRBV15 and TRBJ2-2; 7 bases agree with TRBD1. The V and J ends lost 1 base and 4 bases, in that order; junction bases with no gene match: 9. Looked up from germline, CDR1 is LNHNV and CDR2 is YYDKDF (reference sequence). The CDR3 spans 17 residues. CDR3 protein: CATSRARGGWGTGELFF. The CDR3 DNA sequence: TGTGCCACCAGCAGAGCCCGAGGGGGCTGGGGCACCGGGGAGCTGTTTTTT.

The CDR3 sequence is CATSREGNYGYTF. Written as DNA, the CDR3 is TGTGCCACCAGCAGAGAAGGAAACTATGGCTACACCTTC. The chain uses TRBV15 and TRBJ1-2; no clear D. The CDR3 is 13 residues long. V was clipped by 0 bases and J by 2 bases, with 4 bases between them. From germline, CDR1 is LNHNV and CDR2 YYDKDF (reference sequence).

This chain joins TRBV6-6 and TRBJ2-7, with D possibly being TRBD1 (6 bases). CDR1 is MNHNY, CDR2 SVGAGI, per germline (reference sequence). The CDR3 sequence is 12 residues long. Trimming pared 8 bases from V and 5 bases from J, leaving 13 bases between. The CDR3 coding sequence is TGTGCCAGCCTTCAGGGGTGGCACGAGCAGTACTTC. Amino acids: CASLQGWHEQYF.

V usage is TRBV10-3 and J usage is TRBJ2-5; TRBD2 aligns across 9 bases. Germline V gene sequence: CDR1 ENHRY, CDR2 SYGVKD. The CDR3 contains 16 residues. V gave up 4 bases and J gave up 0 bases; unmatched junction bases: 6. The CDR3 loop reads CAISGKAGGDQETQYF. CDR3 DNA: TGTGCCATCAGTGGCAAGGCGGGGGGGGACCAAGAGACCCAGTACTTC.

This clone was observed a handful of times. The chain employs TRBV10-3 and TRBJ1-2, with D maybe TRBD1 (5 bases). V lost 5 bases, J lost 5 bases, and 12 bases lay in between. The length of the CDR3 is 13 residues. Germline-derived CDR1 and CDR2 are ENHRY and SYGVKD. Here the CDR3 DNA reads TGTGCCATCAGTCGGGACGGAGATTATGGCTACACCTTC. Amino acids: CAISRDGDYGYTF.

J is TRBJ1-6 and V is TRBV5-1, with 8 bases identical to TRBD1. From germline, CDR1 is SGHRS and CDR2 YFSETQ. The CDR3 covers 17 residues. V gave up 4 bases and J gave up 4 bases; unmatched junction bases: 10. The CDR3 is CASSQGEGTGYNSPLHF. The CDR3 DNA follows: TGCGCCAGCAGCCAAGGCGAGGGGACAGGTTATAATTCACCCCTCCACTTT.

The chain joins TRBV7-9 to TRBJ2-1; TRBD1 matches at 9 bases. CDR3 length: 15 amino acids. The J segment lost 5 bases and the V segment lost 3 bases, leaving 5 bases of the junction unmatched. Germline lookup yields CDR1 SEHNR and CDR2 FQNEAQ (reference sequence). The CDR3 reads CASSFGGQGDNEQFF. The CDR3 DNA reads TGTGCCAGCAGCTTCGGGGGACAGGGTGACAATGAGCAGTTCTTC.

This clone appeared once. The genes are TRBV11-2 and TRBJ1-3, with TRBD1 as a possible D gene (6 bases). The length of the CDR3 is 15 residues. Germline V CDR1 and CDR2: SGHAT, FQNNGV. V lost 2 bases, J lost 1 base, and 9 bases lay in between. CDR3 amino acids: CASSLSRGSGNTIYF. The CDR3 DNA reads TGTGCCAGCAGCTTATCCAGGGGTTCTGGAAACACCATATATTTT.

This clone was seen once. The chain joins TRBV5-6 to TRBJ1-2, with 12 bases lining up with TRBD1. The CDR3 consists of 19 residues. Per germline, CDR1 SGHDT and CDR2 YYEEEE. After removal of 2 bases from V and 3 bases from J, the junction contained 14 bases not matched to a gene. DNA for the CDR3: TGTGCCAGCAGCTTTACTATTGGGACAGGGGGCAAACGGGACTATGGCTACACCTTC. Its translation is CASSFTIGTGGKRDYGYTF.

V gene TRBV14 combines with J gene TRBJ2-1; 10 bases are a match to TRBD2. Germline V gives CDR1 SGHDN, CDR2 FVKESK. Unmatched junction bases numbered 6, after V lost 4 bases and J lost 6 bases. This CDR3 has 15 amino acids. CDR3 region: CASSPRLAGVNEQFF. For the CDR3, the DNA is TGTGCCAGCAGCCCTCGCCTAGCGGGGGTCAATGAGCAGTTCTTC.

The rearrangement links TRBV9 to TRBJ2-7; a weak D match, TRBD1 (6 bases). Germline V gene data show CDR1 as SGDLS and CDR2 as YYNGEE. V was clipped by 0 bases and J by 4 bases, with 11 bases between them. CDR3 length equals 14 residues. This CDR3 is CASSVEGTGYEQYF. The CDR3 DNA reads TGTGCCAGCAGCGTAGAGGGAACAGGGTACGAGCAGTACTTC. The full variable domain, with the rest looked up from reference TRBV9 and TRBJ2-7, is DSGVTQTPKHLITATGQRVTLRCSPRSGDLSVYWYQQSLDQGLQFLIQYYNGEERAKGNILERFSAQQFPDLHSELNLSSLELGDSALYFCASSVEGTGYEQYFGPGTRLTVT.

This sequence joins TRBV5-6 and TRBJ2-2; TRBD2 agrees at 9 bases. Germline CDR1 SGHDT, CDR2 YYEEEE. There are 16 residues in the CDR3. V lost 4 bases and J lost 0; bases outside the gene matches: 4. DNA for the CDR3: TGTGCCAGCAGCCCGCGACTAGCGGCGAACACCGGGGAGCTGTTTTTT. Residues: CASSPRLAANTGELFF. Full variable domain (missing parts from reference TRBV5-6 and TRBJ2-2): DAGVTQSPTHLIKTRGQQVTLRCSPKSGHDTVSWYQQALGQGPQFIFQYYEEEERQRGNFPDRFSGHQFPNYSSELNVNALLLGDSALYLCASSPRLAANTGELFFGEGSRLTVL.

This clone appeared a single time. The chain combines TRBV14 with TRBJ1-1, with TRBD1 identical over 10 bases. Trimming at V came to 6 bases and at J to 5 bases, leaving 12 bases not matched to a gene. The CDR3 is 16 residues long. The germline V gene encodes CDR1 SGHDN and CDR2 FVKESK. CDR3: CASRHTGTGERTEAFF. The CDR3 DNA follows: TGTGCCAGCAGACACACCGGGACAGGGGAGAGGACTGAAGCTTTCTTT.

This chain uses TRBV5-5 with TRBJ1-5; tentatively, D is TRBD1 (5 bases). The CDR3 is 17 residues long. With 4 bases removed from V and 7 bases from J, the gap between germline ends came to 24 bases. Germline V gene lookup returns CDR1 SGHKS and CDR2 YYEKEE (reference sequence). The CDR3 DNA follows: TGTGCCAGCAGCCCAGGGCCCTCCGGAGCTCCGTTGCAGCCCCAGCATTTT. Amino acid sequence: CASSPGPSGAPLQPQHF. The full variable domain, rest sourced from reference TRBV5-5 and TRBJ1-5, is DAGVTQSPTHLIKTRGQQVTLRCSPISGHKSVSWYQQVLGQGPQFIFQYYEKEERGRGNFPDRFSARQFPNYSSELNVNALLLGDSALYLCASSPGPSGAPLQPQHFGDGTRLSIL.

This clone was detected a few times. This chain connects TRBV7-2 to TRBJ1-5; 11 positions agree with TRBD1. The V and J ends lost 1 base and 7 bases, in that order; junction bases with no gene match: 3. The CDR3 extends over 15 amino acids. CDR1 is SGHTA and CDR2 is FQGNSA in the germline V gene. CDR3 coding DNA: TGTGCCAGCAGCTTAGTGGGACAGGGGGTGCAGCCCCAGCATTTT. Its protein is CASSLVGQGVQPQHF. Filled out from reference TRBV7-2 and TRBJ1-5, the complete variable domain reads GAGVSQSPSNKVTEKGKDVELRCDPISGHTALYWYRQSLGQGLEFLIYFQGNSAPDKSGLPSDRFSAERTGGSVSTLTIQRTQQEDSAVYLCASSLVGQGVQPQHFGDGTRLSIL.

The V gene is TRBV19, the J gene TRBJ2-3; a possible D gene is TRBD1 (5 bases). The V and J ends lost 4 bases and 6 bases respectively, with 8 bases between them. The CDR3 contains 12 residues. Germline CDR1 reads LNHDA; CDR2 reads SQIVND (reference sequence). CDR3 in amino acids: CASSTRQDTQYF. In DNA form, the CDR3 reads TGTGCCAGTAGTACCCGACAGGATACGCAGTATTTT.

The chain employs TRBV30 and TRBJ2-7; 9 bases are shared with TRBD1. This CDR3 spans 14 amino acids. The germline gives CDR1 GTSNPN, CDR2 SVGIG (reference sequence). J lost 3 bases, V lost 2 bases, and 5 bases had no gene match. The CDR3 DNA is TGTGCCTGGAGTACCGGGACAGGGCGCTACGAGCAGTACTTC. It translates to CAWSTGTGRYEQYF.

This rearrangement joins TRBV7-8 to TRBJ2-7; D is possibly TRBD2 (6 bases). Germline lookup yields CDR1 SGHVS and CDR2 FQNEAQ. This CDR3 has 13 residues. Trimming pared 3 bases from V and 7 bases from J, leaving 13 bases between. CDR3 sequence reads: CASSLRNRGEQYF. CDR3 sequence (DNA): TGTGCCAGCAGCTTGAGGAACCGGGGGGAGCAGTACTTC.

J is TRBJ1-3 and V is TRBV6-1; no clear D. This CDR3 region has 14 residues. The ends were cut back, 2 bases at V and 2 bases at J, with 7 bases in the middle. Germline V gives CDR1 MNHNS, CDR2 SASEGT. The CDR3 loop reads CASSELDTGNTIYF. CDR3 DNA sequence: TGTGCCAGCAGTGAACTAGACACTGGAAACACCATATATTTT.

This sequence joins TRBV29-1 and TRBJ2-7; 8 nucleotides match TRBD2. V lost 7 bases to trimming and J lost 0 bases; unmatched junction nucleotides: 8. The germline CDR1 and CDR2 sequences are SQVTM and ANQGSEA. The CDR3 loop spans 14 amino acids. The CDR3 loop is CSARLSGNSYEQYF. DNA for the CDR3: TGCAGCGCACGCCTTAGCGGGAACTCCTACGAGCAGTACTTC.

V is TRBV4-2 and J is TRBJ2-7, with 10 bases matching TRBD2. Germline V CDR1 and CDR2: LGHNA, YNFKEQ. The CDR3 runs to 18 residues. V lost 4 bases to trimming and J lost 0 bases; unmatched junction nucleotides: 12. The CDR3: CASSPGPKAGGFSYEQYF. The CDR3 DNA follows: TGTGCCAGCAGCCCCGGGCCCAAAGCGGGAGGGTTCTCCTACGAGCAGTACTTC.

This chain uses TRBV28 with TRBJ2-1, with 7 bases aligning to TRBD2. Trimming at V came to 4 bases and at J to 5 bases, leaving 8 bases not matched to a gene. The CDR3 loop spans 15 amino acids. Per the germline V gene, CDR1 is MDHEN and CDR2 is SYDVKM. This CDR3 is CASSSFQGLHNEQFF. The CDR3, as DNA: TGTGCCAGCAGTTCCTTCCAGGGACTACACAATGAGCAGTTCTTC.

V gene TRBV7-2 combines with J gene TRBJ2-2; 9 bases match TRBD2. With 5 bases clipped from V and 5 bases from J, the junction kept 3 bases outside the gene matches. The CDR3 is 14 amino acids. CDR1 is SGHTA and CDR2 is FQGNSA in the germline V gene. The CDR3 coding sequence is TGTGCCAGCAGCCCGACTAGCGGTACCGGGGAGCTGTTTTTT. This sequence encodes CASSPTSGTGELFF.

This clone has just one count. This chain uses TRBV12-5 with TRBJ2-7; TRBD2 matches at 10 bases. The V gene's germline CDR1 is LGHNT and CDR2 FRNRAP. Germline trimming cut 3 bases from V and 1 base from J; bases unmatched to any gene: 15. CDR3 length equals 19 residues. CDR3 coding DNA: TGTGCTAGTGGTTTTTTTAAGGAGAAACTAGCGGGGAAATCCTACGAGCAGTACTTC. Protein sequence: CASGFFKEKLAGKSYEQYF.

The chain combines TRBV25-1 with TRBJ2-7; D uncertain. The germline V and J ends were trimmed by 5 bases and 5 bases, with 13 bases remaining between them. The CDR3 runs 13 residues. CDR1 and CDR2 (germline): MGHDK, SYGVNS. CDR3 bases: TGTGCCAGCAGTTCTCTTTTTTCCGACGAGCAGTACTTC. It codes for CASSSLFSDEQYF.

The rearrangement joins TRBV4-3 to TRBJ2-1, with 10 nucleotides matching TRBD2. Germline loops: CDR1 LGHNA, CDR2 YSLEER. J lost 7 bases, V lost 0 bases, and 6 bases had no gene match. This CDR3 is 16 amino acids long. CDR3 sequence: CASSQDLAGVGNEQFF. The DNA for the CDR3 is TGCGCCAGCAGCCAAGATCTAGCGGGAGTCGGAAATGAGCAGTTCTTC.

The chain employs TRBV7-9 and TRBJ1-2; TRBD1 aligns across 7 bases. The CDR3 sequence is 16 residues long. Per germline, CDR1 SEHNR and CDR2 FQNEAQ (reference sequence). Trimming took 4 bases from V and 3 from J; bases not matched to a gene: 11. The CDR3 DNA sequence: TGTGCCAGCAGCTCCTCGGACAGGACCCTCTACTATGGCTACACCTTC. It codes for CASSSSDRTLYYGYTF.